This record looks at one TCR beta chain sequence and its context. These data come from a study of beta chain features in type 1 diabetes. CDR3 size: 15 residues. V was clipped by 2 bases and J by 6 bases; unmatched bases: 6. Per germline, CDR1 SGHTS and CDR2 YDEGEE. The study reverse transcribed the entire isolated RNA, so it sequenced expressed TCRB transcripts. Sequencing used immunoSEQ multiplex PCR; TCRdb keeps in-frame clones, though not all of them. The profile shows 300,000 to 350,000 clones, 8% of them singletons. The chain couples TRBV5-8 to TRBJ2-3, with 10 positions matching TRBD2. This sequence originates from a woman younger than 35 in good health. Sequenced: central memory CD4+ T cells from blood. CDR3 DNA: TGTGCCAGCAGCTTAGCTAGCGGGAGTGTTGATACGCAGTATTTT. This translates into CASSLASGSVDTQYF.